The clone carrying this TCR beta chain was detected only a few times. Antigen: not known. The data derive from a study of cytotoxic CD8 clonotypes in ibrutinib-treated CLL. As for the study in general: Partial response occurred in around 24 patients and complete response in 2; at median approximately 65 months, about 14 remained remitted and some 12 progressed. Response sampling occurred after a median roughly 11 months of treatment (range 6 to 36). Study-level results: Baseline clonality exceeded age-matched healthy donors and tracked circulating CD8+ T-cell counts. Shared public clonotypes were rare, and on treatment they either got smaller or stayed the same.

Sequencing used immunoSEQ multiplex PCR; TCRdb keeps in-frame clones, though not all of them. The sample contains hundreds of thousands of clones, under 75% of which appear only once. The length of the CDR3 is 11 residues. V was shortened by 5 bases and J by 3 bases, with 4 bases between the two germline ends. Germline V gene data show CDR1 as SGHVS and CDR2 as FQNEAQ. The sequence was collected from a human donor with chronic lymphocytic leukemia. The chain is built from TRBV7-8 and TRBJ2-5; D ambiguous. Sample: PBMCs, taken after 24 months of ibrutinib treatment. CDR3 in DNA: TGTGCCAGCAGCCTCAAAGAGACCCAGTACTTC. It yields the protein CASSLKETQYF.